Listed below are T cell receptor beta chains from one sample, sequenced in a study of monozygotic twins with inflammatory bowel disease. After re-calling the 5' RACE reads, TCRdb lists one entry per CDR3 protein, DNA absent. The sample table sets out fewer than 350,000 distinct CDR3 sequences. Sequenced sample: blood. All receptors derive from a human donor with ulcerative colitis or Crohn's disease, or a healthy co-twin of an affected twin (not recorded which). Each CDR3 is given with its conserved first and last residue.

V gene	J gene	CDR3 protein
TRBV11-2	TRBJ2-5	CASSLDSETQYF
TRBV7-9	TRBJ2-2	CASSPLGAWTGELFF
TRBV6-2/TRBV6-3	TRBJ1-6	CASRKPGTGLNSPLHF
TRBV5-1	TRBJ2-6	CASRHPEGQSSGANVLTF
TRBV5-1	TRBJ1-2	CASSLDGLGYTF
TRBV18	TRBJ2-7	CASSPPGSFNSYEQYF
TRBV9	TRBJ1-6	CASSVADSPGPLHF
TRBV20-1	TRBJ2-2	CSARDPSGMAGELFF
TRBV28	TRBJ1-5	CASSFRGMPQHF
TRBV29-1	TRBJ2-7	CSVFGPGQGTYEQYF
TRBV6-1	TRBJ1-1	CASSDTLGLQAFF
TRBV11-2	TRBJ2-3	CASSPFSTDTQYF
TRBV4-1	TRBJ2-3	CATLLAGGREISDTQYF
TRBV7-2	TRBJ1-2	CASSFGGRYGYTF
TRBV28	TRBJ2-3	CVSGSLTDTQYF
TRBV5-8	TRBJ1-4	CASSLGGGTATVEKLFF
TRBV5-6	TRBJ2-6	CASRLQGPPGANVLTF
TRBV6-5	TRBJ2-1	CASSYSLAGGQDEQFF
TRBV20-1	TRBJ2-1	CSARDPLRPLQQFF
TRBV12-3/TRBV12-4	TRBJ2-7	CASSLVVGQGTYEQYF
TRBV9	TRBJ2-1	CASSAGTLDNEQFF
TRBV20-1	TRBJ2-4	CSARMPSGDLSKNIQYF
TRBV12-3/TRBV12-4	TRBJ2-1	CASSLGLAGEGNEQFF
TRBV5-1	TRBJ2-5	CASSLLDRSSQETQYF
TRBV5-1	TRBJ1-2	CASSLARDTNYGYTF
TRBV5-1	TRBJ1-2	CASSSTPDGAYGYTF
TRBV7-9	TRBJ2-1	CASSTGGSGIYNEQFF
TRBV6-1	TRBJ2-5	CASSPGDRGGETQYF
TRBV5-4	TRBJ1-1	CASSLGSRNRLNTEAFF
TRBV2	TRBJ1-2	CASSEGRGADGYTF
TRBV3-1	TRBJ2-5	CASSGGAGGPARETQYF
TRBV27	TRBJ2-6	CASSPPPLSSGANVLTF
TRBV5-1	TRBJ2-7	CASSRDKAYEQYF
TRBV5-1	TRBJ2-7	CASSIDGSYEQYF
TRBV19	TRBJ1-1	CASTRGDSPQAFF
TRBV5-1	TRBJ2-3	CASSLVQSTDTQYF
TRBV7-9	TRBJ2-1	CASSLAGSRGPYNEQFF
TRBV6-1	TRBJ2-2	CASSRQTYNTGELFF
TRBV12-3/TRBV12-4	TRBJ1-5	CASSPSRETQGQPQHF
TRBV7-6	TRBJ1-1	CASSSEQGPNTEAFF
TRBV7-2	TRBJ2-5	CASSLPGSQETQYF
TRBV6-2/TRBV6-3	TRBJ2-1	CASSYDYGGGSNEQFF
TRBV7-8	TRBJ2-2	CASSRALTGELFF
TRBV5-1	TRBJ2-7	CASSLPGDEQYF
TRBV12-3/TRBV12-4	TRBJ2-2	CASIAGSNTGELFF
TRBV6-1	TRBJ2-3	CASIAGVPRNTQYF
TRBV7-2	TRBJ2-1	CASSPSLGLYNEQFF
TRBV20-1	TRBJ2-2	CSARETRGLAGELFF
TRBV5-1	TRBJ1-1	CASSLSSNTEAFF
TRBV27	TRBJ2-2	CASQGLANTGELFF
TRBV11-2	TRBJ2-1	CASSDRDRGLGEQFF
TRBV6-5	TRBJ1-1	CASSYGLPGNTEAFF
TRBV4-1	TRBJ2-7	CASSPGPRVYEQYF
TRBV7-9	TRBJ1-5	CASSLGGFQPQHF
TRBV20-1	TRBJ2-1	CSDSDRVGNEQFF
TRBV20-1	TRBJ2-2	CSARFYLTGELFF
TRBV20-1	TRBJ2-1	CSAREQRLLAGGYNEQFF
TRBV29-1	TRBJ1-4	CSVAPGQGTTNEKLFF
TRBV7-9	TRBJ1-1	CASSLGAWTEAFF